The next 23 T cell receptor beta chains were all read from a single sample in a study of blood T cell repertoires in COVID-19. Clones were read by immunoSEQ multiplex PCR, and TCRdb kept only the in-frame ones, dropping some. The table includes 200,000 to 250,000 clones, roughly 83% detected once. What was sequenced was peripheral blood. These receptors came from a woman aged 50 to 60 with acute or convalescent COVID-19.

The genes are TRBV5-1 and TRBJ2-7; D is unclear. CDR1 and CDR2 from the germline V gene are SGHRS and YFSETQ. Trimming took 0 bases from V and 2 from J, leaving 9 bases between them. The CDR3 length is 14 residues. CDR3 in amino acids: CASSLAMATYEQYF. DNA for the CDR3: TGCGCCAGCAGCTTGGCCATGGCCACCTACGAGCAGTACTTC. The variable domain in full, with the rest retrieved from reference TRBV5-1 and TRBJ2-7, is KAGVTQTPRYLIKTRGQQVTLSCSPISGHRSVSWYQQTPGQGLQFLFEYFSETQRNKGNFPGRFSGRQFSNSRSEMNVSTLELGDSALYLCASSLAMATYEQYFGPGTRLTVT.

V and J are TRBV28 and TRBJ2-1, with TRBD2 matching over 11 bases. The CDR3 contains 13 residues. Germline loops: CDR1 MDHEN, CDR2 SYDVKM. The J segment lost 7 bases and the V segment lost 6 bases, leaving 2 bases of the junction unmatched. This CDR3 is CASSVAGGNEQFF. As DNA, the CDR3 is TGTGCCAGCAGCGTAGCGGGGGGGAATGAGCAGTTCTTC.

The chain combines TRBV19 with TRBJ2-2; 12 nucleotides align to TRBD2. Germline assignment: CDR1 LNHDA and CDR2 SQIVND (reference sequence). This CDR3 spans 15 amino acids. V dropped 3 bases and J dropped 8; count of bases not matched to a gene: 4. The CDR3 bases are TGTGCCAGTAGTATGAGACTAGCGGGGGAAGGGGAGCTGTTTTTT. Translated: CASSMRLAGEGELFF.

This chain joins TRBV2 and TRBJ2-2; TRBD2 matches at 9 bases. V dropped 5 bases and J dropped 6; count of bases not matched to a gene: 7. The germline CDR1 and CDR2 sequences are SNHLY and FYNNEI. CDR3 length: 15 amino acids. The CDR3 DNA reads TGTGCCAGCAGTATACTAGCGGGCCGTCCCGGGGAGCTGTTTTTT. Protein sequence: CASSILAGRPGELFF.

The CDR3 protein is CASSASTGGGEQYF. DNA of the CDR3: TGTGCCAGCAGCGCCTCGACAGGGGGAGGCGAGCAGTACTTC. The V call is TRBV7-9, the J call TRBJ2-7; 9 nucleotides agree with TRBD1. The CDR3 runs to 14 residues. Unmatched junction bases numbered 8, after V lost 5 bases and J lost 6 bases. Per germline, CDR1 SEHNR and CDR2 FQNEAQ (reference sequence).

This chain uses TRBV19 with TRBJ1-1; no clear D gene. V dropped 7 bases and J dropped 4 bases, with 16 bases sitting between them. The CDR3 length is 14 residues. CDR1 LNHDA and CDR2 SQIVND come from the germline V gene (reference sequence). The CDR3 bases are TGTGCCAGTACCCTATACGGCGGGCTCACTGAAGCTTTCTTT. Residues: CASTLYGGLTEAFF.

J is TRBJ2-2 and V is TRBV19; perhaps TRBD1 as D (5 bases). This CDR3 spans 15 amino acids. The V gene lost 6 bases and the J gene lost 1 base, with 12 bases spanning the gap. From germline, CDR1 is LNHDA and CDR2 SQIVND (reference sequence). The chain's CDR3 is CASSLLQVNTGELFF. The CDR3 coding sequence is TGTGCCAGTAGCCTCTTACAGGTGAACACCGGGGAGCTGTTTTTT.

The V gene is TRBV9, the J gene TRBJ1-3, with 8 bases matching TRBD1. The V and J ends lost 4 bases and 11 bases, in that order; junction bases with no gene match: 8. Germline CDR1 SGDLS, CDR2 YYNGEE. The CDR3 runs 13 residues. The CDR3: CASSPQQGGAIYF. The CDR3 DNA is TGTGCCAGCAGCCCTCAACAGGGGGGTGCCATATATTTT.

The V call is TRBV2, the J call TRBJ2-1; D perhaps matches TRBD1 (5 bases). This CDR3 is built from 13 residues. Looked up from germline, CDR1 is SNHLY and CDR2 is FYNNEI. The V end lost 5 bases, the J end lost 4 bases, and 9 bases lay between the germline ends. The CDR3 DNA is TGTGCCAGCAGTACAGGAATATACAATGAGCAGTTCTTC. Translation gives CASSTGIYNEQFF.

The genes are TRBV20-1 and TRBJ1-5; 7 bases align to TRBD1. V gave up 3 bases and J gave up 0 bases; unmatched junction bases: 2. The CDR3 has 14 amino acids. Germline CDR1 reads DFQATT; CDR2 reads SNEGSKA (reference sequence). The CDR3 sequence: CSASSGGSNQPQHF. DNA of the CDR3: TGCAGTGCTAGTTCAGGGGGTAGCAATCAGCCCCAGCATTTT.

The table lists this clone with a few counts. The chain couples TRBV5-1 to TRBJ2-7; 15 nucleotides align to TRBD2. Germline assignment: CDR1 SGHRS and CDR2 YFSETQ. The CDR3 runs 18 residues. Trimming cost V 2 bases and J 5 bases; bases outside gene matches: 11. As DNA, the CDR3 is TGCGCCAGCAGCTTTGGGACCGGGACTAGCGGGAGGTCTGACGAGCAGTACTTC. Protein product: CASSFGTGTSGRSDEQYF.

The J gene is TRBJ1-6, the V gene TRBV28; 9 nucleotides line up with TRBD1. Germline lookup yields CDR1 MDHEN and CDR2 SYDVKM. Trimming at V came to 5 bases and at J to 10 bases, leaving 6 bases not matched to a gene. The CDR3 is 14 residues long. In DNA form, the CDR3 reads TGTGCCAGCAGTAACGACAGGGGGGCCTCACCCCTCCACTTT. This encodes CASSNDRGASPLHF.

This rearrangement joins TRBV21-1 to TRBJ2-7; the table's D call of TRBD2 was not tested on the DNA. TRBV21-1 is described as a pseudogene. The CDR3 has 15 residues. The CDR3 DNA reads as TGTGCCAGCAGCAAATGGAATAGCGGGAGCTACGAGCAGTACTTC. Its protein is CASSKWNSGSYEQYF.

This clone is a singleton in its sample. V is TRBV7-9 and J is TRBJ2-2, with unresolved D. The CDR3 has 13 amino acids. V dropped 5 bases and J dropped 7 bases, with 11 bases sitting between them. CDR1 is SEHNR, CDR2 FQNEAQ, per germline (reference sequence). Here the CDR3 reads CASSLGFGGELFF. The CDR3 DNA follows: TGTGCCAGCAGCCTCGGTTTTGGCGGGGAGCTGTTTTTT.

The V and J genes are TRBV5-4 and TRBJ2-3; the match to TRBD2 covers 11 bases. Germline CDR1 is SGHNT and CDR2 is YYREEE (reference sequence). The trim removed 4 bases at V and 2 bases at J, leaving 6 bases unmatched. The CDR3 runs to 16 residues. The CDR3 sequence: CASSLKLAGATDTQYF. CDR3 DNA sequence: TGTGCCAGCAGCCTTAAACTAGCGGGGGCCACAGATACGCAGTATTTT.

The chain combines TRBV13 with TRBJ2-7, with TRBD1 matching over 10 bases. CDR1 is PRHDT, CDR2 FYEKMQ, per germline (reference sequence). The CDR3 contains 15 residues. V dropped 5 bases and J dropped 3; count of bases not matched to a gene: 7. CDR3 nucleotide sequence: TGTGCCAGCAGCCCCGGGACAGGGGAAAGCTACGAGCAGTACTTC. This gives the protein CASSPGTGESYEQYF.

The CDR3 loop is CAWSVLGGQTDTQYF. The DNA of the CDR3 is TGTGCCTGGAGTGTACTCGGGGGGCAAACAGATACGCAGTATTTT. The chain has TRBV30 and TRBJ2-3; D possibly corresponds to TRBD2 (7 bases). The CDR3 has 15 amino acids. Trimming shortened V by 0 bases and J by 3 bases, and 13 bases separated the two germline ends. The germline gives CDR1 GTSNPN, CDR2 SVGIG (reference sequence).

The chain is built from TRBV27 and TRBJ1-2, with unresolved D. Trimming left V 3 bases short and J 8 bases short, with 13 bases between. Germline V lookup: CDR1 MNHEY, CDR2 SMNVEV (reference sequence). This CDR3 has 13 residues. The CDR3 protein is CASSFQEGRGYTF. The CDR3 DNA follows: TGTGCCAGCAGTTTTCAGGAGGGCAGAGGCTACACCTTC.

The rearrangement joins TRBV6-1 to TRBJ2-1; D is undetermined. The CDR3 is 12 amino acids. The V gene lost 2 bases and the J gene lost 9 bases, with 8 bases spanning the gap. The germline V gene has CDR1 MNHNS and CDR2 SASEGT. The DNA for the CDR3 is TGTGCCAGCAGTGAAACCCTAGGTGAGCAGTTCTTC. This sequence encodes CASSETLGEQFF.

Of note for this clone: The sample has other DNA sequences that encode this CDR3 too. The genes are TRBV5-1 and TRBJ2-3, with a weak D call TRBD2 (5 bases). Germline V gives CDR1 SGHRS, CDR2 YFSETQ. The CDR3 spans 14 residues. Deletions cut 0 bases from V and 2 bases from J, with 7 bases between. CDR3 in amino acids: CASSLGRDTDTQYF. The CDR3 region has the DNA TGCGCCAGCAGCTTGGGTCGGGACACAGATACGCAGTATTTT. Together with reference TRBV5-1 and TRBJ2-3, the CDR3 gives the full variable domain: KAGVTQTPRYLIKTRGQQVTLSCSPISGHRSVSWYQQTPGQGLQFLFEYFSETQRNKGNFPGRFSGRQFSNSRSEMNVSTLELGDSALYLCASSLGRDTDTQYFGPGTRLTVL.

This chain links TRBV7-2 with TRBJ2-3; tentative D call: TRBD1 (6 bases). The CDR3 extends over 14 amino acids. The germline V and J ends were trimmed by 3 bases and 1 base, with 8 bases remaining between them. Germline-derived CDR1 and CDR2 are SGHTA and FQGNSA. CDR3 coding DNA: TGTGCCAGCAGCTTCAGACAGGGCACAGATACGCAGTATTTT. Translating it yields CASSFRQGTDTQYF.

This sequence joins TRBV7-8 and TRBJ1-1, with D perhaps TRBD1 (5 bases). Trimming shortened V by 2 bases and J by 0 bases, and 10 bases separated the two germline ends. From germline, CDR1 is SGHVS and CDR2 FQNEAQ. This CDR3 is built from 15 residues. As DNA, the CDR3 is TGTGCCAGCAGCTTATTGGGGGGTTTGAACACTGAAGCTTTCTTT. Translating it yields CASSLLGGLNTEAFF.

The sample holds a few counts of this clone. This chain connects TRBV29-1 to TRBJ1-1, with a tentative D call TRBD1 (6 bases). Between the trimmed V and J ends, which lost 7 bases and 1 base, there was a span of 10 bases. Germline V CDR1 and CDR2: SQVTM, ANQGSEA. CDR3 size: 12 residues. CDR3 nucleotide sequence: TGCAGCGCGAGCAGGGGGAACACTGAAGCTTTCTTT. This sequence encodes CSASRGNTEAFF.